What follows is one TCR beta chain and its context. The target of this receptor is not known. Base qualities are not at hand, and no much larger clone is one base apart. Library creation used the immunoSEQ multiplex PCR assay. TCRdb's version of the immuneACCESS table is confined to in-frame rearrangements and falls short of the full clone set. An unresolved V gene accounts for under half of the shortfall where checked; the remainder is of unknown origin. Recorded for this sample are 65,000 to 90,000 clones; roughly nine tenths of them occurred a single time. The ten most abundant clones make up 0.27% of the sample. The CDR3 measures 11 amino acids from cysteine to phenylalanine. Only the CDR3 region is kept as DNA, spanning 33 bases read in frame from base 1. At the junction V is shortened by 4 bases and J by 6 bases, with 6 bases in between. For CDR1 and CDR2, the germline V gene (reference sequence) lists PRHDT and FYEKMQ.

The data originate from a study of technical replicates of blood from a handful of donors (dated by TCRdb to between 2016 and 2019). Material for sequencing was T cells isolated from PBMCs. Recombination joined TRBV13 with TRBJ1-2; the D gene cannot be named for sure. This clonotype originated in a human donor in good health. The CDR3: CASSSENGYTF. The sequenced DNA: TGTGCCAGCAGCTCGGAGAATGGCTACACCTTC. Reference TRBV13 and TRBJ1-2 genes cover what lies past the CDR3, so the full variable domain is AAGVIQSPRHLIKEKRETATLKCYPIPRHDTVYWYQQGPGQDPQFLISFYEKMQSDKGSIPDRFSAQQFSDYHSELNMSSLELGDSALYFCASSSENGYTFGSGTRLTVV.